This T cell receptor (beta chain) came from a study of blood T cell repertoires in COVID-19. TCRdb's table, derived via immunoSEQ multiplex PCR, lists solely in-frame clones and lacks some. The data show about 170,000 clones, about 89% seen once. Sequenced: peripheral blood. The source is a man aged 65-85 years with acute or convalescent COVID-19.

The CDR3 DNA sequence: TGTGCCAGCAGCCCCTGGACTAGCGGGAGTTACAATGAGCAGTTCTTC. Translation gives CASSPWTSGSYNEQFF. The chain uses TRBV5-4 and TRBJ2-1; TRBD2 matches 13 bases. Germline trimming cut 4 bases from V and 4 bases from J; bases unmatched to any gene: 5. CDR1 SGHNT and CDR2 YYREEE come from the germline V gene (reference sequence). The CDR3 runs 16 residues.